This T cell receptor (beta chain) is from a study of glioma-infiltrating T cells after dendritic cell vaccination. The CDR3 consists of 13 residues. The germline CDR1 and CDR2 sequences are SGHVS and FNYEAQ. The V gene lost 4 bases and the J gene lost 9 bases, with 10 bases spanning the gap. Time point specified: after dendritic cell vaccination, including at tumor progression/relapse. Isocitrate dehydrogenase mutation was absent in all glioblastoma patients. Primers: 60 V beta forward and 13 J beta reverse. Repertoires were generated with immunoSEQ multiplex PCR, while TCRdb's copy carries only in-frame clones and drops some. The repertoire holds around 87,000 clones, with 83% as singletons.

The sequencing here drew on blood, taken after dendritic cell vaccination. The TCR sequence derives from a human donor with glioblastoma. The chain recombines TRBV7-6 with TRBJ1-6; D unresolved. CDR3 amino acids: CASSSLEGSPLHF. For the CDR3, the DNA is TGTGCCAGCAGCTCGCTGGAGGGTTCACCCCTCCACTTT.